Sequencing of this T cell receptor (beta chain) was carried out in a study of T-cell reconstitution after alpha-beta-depleted transplantation in children. Study outcomes and limitations: TCRbeta diversity was high at day 60 in some patients (a result of surviving recipient T cells and thymic progenitors). Newly generated T cells supplied most T-cell counts and diversity one year post-transplant.

This CDR3 is built from 16 residues. J gave up 4 bases and V 0 bases, and 5 bases lay outside the gene matches. CDR1 is SGHAT and CDR2 is FQNNGV in the germline V gene. Library preparation (for TCRbeta) was performed with unique molecular identifiers. TCRdb independently ran MiXCR on the PCR reads; one entry per CDR3 protein. Among approximately 350,000 distinct CDR3 sequences listed, around 16% were seen once. This clonotype was found many times. What it binds is not known. The V and J genes are TRBV11-2 and TRBJ2-5; TRBD2 aligns across 10 bases. The material sequenced was PBMCs, mostly from graft donor cells, taken 360 days after TCRalphabeta/CD19-depleted stem cell transplant. The receptor was derived from a male patient aged 2 to 10 who had a stem cell transplant for acute lymphoblastic leukemia, so the T cells may come from the graft donor. CDR3 loop: CASSLDLAGALETQYF. The CDR3 DNA is TGTGCCAGCAGCTTAGATCTAGCGGGAGCGCTAGAGACCCAGTACTTC.